This paragraph covers one T cell receptor beta chain sequence. No antigen is known for it. These data belong to a study of shared clonotypes between healthy human individuals. Whole-study context: Researchers assigned three CD4 naive, three CD4 memory, two CD8 naive and one CD8 memory plate to each donor. Points from the study as a whole: Researchers found naive subsets generally carried larger estimated richness than memory subsets.

Clones were read by immunoSEQ multiplex PCR, and TCRdb kept only the in-frame ones, dropping some. This sample yields around 2.1 million clones, of which 90% to 97% are seen a single time; more than 0.1% belongs to the top ten. Source material: naive CD4+ T cells sorted from blood. The sample's subset: CD45RA+ positively selected. The origin of this receptor is a young man in good health.

The CDR3 DNA sequence: TGTGCCAGCAGCTTACTTCACCCAATTACAGGGAACACCGGGGAGCTGTTTTTT. Its protein is CASSLLHPITGNTGELFF. The genes are TRBV11-2 and TRBJ2-2; D is perhaps TRBD1 (5 bases). The CDR3 runs 18 residues. Trimming removed 2 bases from V and 1 base from J, with 17 bases in between. Germline V gene lookup returns CDR1 SGHAT and CDR2 FQNNGV.